These 25 T cell receptor beta chains originate from one sample sequenced in a study of regulatory T cells. Points from the study as a whole: Hydrophobic residues at CDR3 positions 6 and 7 were enriched in conventional CD4+ T cells of CD3G-deficient patients.

Amplification used 52 TRBV primers and 13 TRBJ primers. Profiled with immunoSEQ multiplex PCR; TCRdb holds only in-frame clones, not every one. The table records over 30,000 clones, about 94% of them present only once. These TCRs are of unknown antigen specificity. What was sequenced was conventional CD4+ T cells sorted from blood. The origin of the receptors is a child aged 2-15 years with CD3G deficiency.

The rearrangement joins TRBV28 to TRBJ2-1; 12 bases are shared with TRBD2. The V gene's germline CDR1 is MDHEN and CDR2 SYDVKM. CDR3 length: 17 amino acids. Trimming took 6 bases from V and 8 from J; bases not matched to a gene: 14. CDR3 loop: CASRHLAGGRLKHEQFF. In DNA form, the CDR3 reads TGTGCCAGCAGGCATCTAGCGGGAGGGCGGCTTAAGCATGAGCAGTTCTTC.

The chain employs TRBV28 and TRBJ2-1; 10 bases agree with TRBD2. The CDR3 contains 16 residues. Germline trimming cut 6 bases from V and 0 bases from J; bases unmatched to any gene: 5. The germline V gene encodes CDR1 MDHEN and CDR2 SYDVKM. The CDR3 DNA reads TGTGCCAGCAGCCCTAGCGGGGGTAGCTCCTACAATGAGCAGTTCTTC. It codes for CASSPSGGSSYNEQFF.

This chain joins TRBV28 and TRBJ2-7; 12 nucleotides line up with TRBD2. The CDR3 has 16 amino acids. The J segment lost 1 base and the V segment lost 5 bases, leaving 6 bases of the junction unmatched. Germline loops: CDR1 MDHEN, CDR2 SYDVKM. CDR3 nucleotides: TGTGCCAGCAGTAGTCCGCTAGCGGGAGGGTCCTACGAGCAGTACTTC. It encodes CASSSPLAGGSYEQYF.

The rearrangement links TRBV18 to TRBJ2-1; D might be TRBD1 (5 bases). Germline V gene lookup returns CDR1 KGHSH and CDR2 LQKENI. V shed 6 bases and J shed 2 bases, with 20 bases lying between them. The CDR3 extends over 17 amino acids. The CDR3 reads CASSFSGNRGTYNEQFF. The CDR3 DNA reads TGTGCCAGCTCCTTTAGTGGGAATAGGGGCACCTACAATGAGCAGTTCTTC.

This rearrangement joins TRBV5-1 to TRBJ1-1; D is ambiguous. CDR1 SGHRS and CDR2 YFSETQ come from the germline V gene. The CDR3 has 13 residues. The V and J ends lost 1 base and 4 bases respectively, with 8 bases between them. CDR3 amino acids: CASSLTISTEAFF. As DNA, the CDR3 is TGCGCCAGCAGCTTGACAATTAGCACTGAAGCTTTCTTT.

This chain connects TRBV5-1 to TRBJ2-5; 7 bases align to TRBD1. The V gene end was trimmed by 4 bases and the J gene end by 2 bases; junction bases not matched to a gene: 8. This CDR3 is 15 amino acids long. The germline gives CDR1 SGHRS, CDR2 YFSETQ. Here the CDR3 reads CASSMGDRFQETQYF. The CDR3, as DNA: TGCGCCAGCAGCATGGGGGACAGATTTCAAGAGACCCAGTACTTC. The whole variable domain, filled in from reference TRBV5-1 and TRBJ2-5, reads KAGVTQTPRYLIKTRGQQVTLSCSPISGHRSVSWYQQTPGQGLQFLFEYFSETQRNKGNFPGRFSGRQFSNSRSEMNVSTLELGDSALYLCASSMGDRFQETQYFGPGTRLLVL.

The CDR3 here is CAWTPKRTAEAFF. In DNA form, the CDR3 reads TGTGCCTGGACCCCGAAAAGAACCGCTGAAGCTTTCTTT. The V gene is TRBV30, the J gene TRBJ1-1, with D uncertain. Trimming removed 4 bases at V and 6 bases at J, with 15 bases between. The CDR3 has 13 residues. From germline, CDR1 is GTSNPN and CDR2 SVGIG (reference sequence).

V and J are TRBV28 and TRBJ1-1; TRBD1 matches 9 bases. V was pared by 6 bases and J by 5 bases, with 13 bases of the junction left unmatched. Germline-derived CDR1 and CDR2 are MDHEN and SYDVKM. The CDR3 is 16 amino acids. The DNA of the CDR3 is TGTGCCAGCAGACCATTTCGGGGGACAGGGAGGACTGAAGCTTTCTTT. This translates into CASRPFRGTGRTEAFF.

This clone came up once. For the CDR3, the DNA is TGTGCCAGCAGCTTAGTGTGGCGCTTCGGGGGACTAGCCAAAAACATTCAGTACTTC. Translating gives CASSLVWRFGGLAKNIQYF. This chain connects TRBV11-2 to TRBJ2-4; D perhaps matches TRBD2 (6 bases). Trimming took 1 base from V and 0 from J, leaving 19 bases between them. This CDR3 comprises 19 residues. The V gene's germline CDR1 is SGHAT and CDR2 FQNNGV.

In the case of this clone: Other DNA sequences in the same sample also yield this CDR3. The chain combines TRBV28 with TRBJ2-7; TRBD2 aligns across 11 bases. V shed 4 bases and J 0 bases; nucleotides not matched to a gene: 2. This CDR3 spans 15 amino acids. The germline CDR1 and CDR2 sequences are MDHEN and SYDVKM. CDR3 sequence (DNA): TGTGCCAGCAGTTCCGGGACTAGCGGCTCCTACGAGCAGTACTTC. Encoded protein: CASSSGTSGSYEQYF.

The chain joins TRBV6-1 to TRBJ2-3, with TRBD2 matching over 8 bases. CDR3 length: 13 amino acids. V trimming: 8 bases; J trimming: 11 bases; junction bases outside the gene matches: 12. The germline V gene has CDR1 MNHNS and CDR2 SASEGT. Here the CDR3 reads CASGSGIGVVQYF. In nucleotides, the CDR3 is TGTGCCAGCGGTAGCGGGATTGGTGTTGTGCAGTATTTT.

This clone was detected only a few times. The V call is TRBV27, the J call TRBJ2-7; TRBD1 is a possible D gene (6 bases). The V gene's germline CDR1 is MNHEY and CDR2 SMNVEV (reference sequence). The ends were cut back, 5 bases at V and 0 bases at J, with 11 bases in the middle. The CDR3 has 14 residues. CDR3 sequence: CASSLHRASYEQYF. CDR3 DNA sequence: TGTGCCAGCAGTCTGCACAGGGCCTCCTACGAGCAGTACTTC.

In the case of this clone: Other DNA sequences in the same sample also yield this CDR3. The CDR3 is CASRPPGNTEAFF. In DNA, the CDR3 is TGTGCCAGCAGACCCCCCGGGAACACTGAAGCTTTCTTT. This rearrangement joins TRBV28 to TRBJ1-1, with D unclear. The length of the CDR3 is 13 residues. Trimming took 6 bases from V and 1 from J, leaving 9 bases between them. Germline V gives CDR1 MDHEN, CDR2 SYDVKM.

The chain recombines TRBV28 with TRBJ2-7, with D possibly matching TRBD1 (7 bases). Germline V gives CDR1 MDHEN, CDR2 SYDVKM. CDR3 size: 16 residues. V was cut by 5 bases and J by 5 bases, with 22 bases left in between. DNA for the CDR3: TGTGCCAGCAGTCAACCAGGGGGGTGGCTAGGTAACGAGCAGTACTTC. It specifies CASSQPGGWLGNEQYF.

This clone was counted once. CDR3 residues: CAWSVGQGKDTQYF. DNA for the CDR3: TGTGCCTGGAGTGTGGGACAGGGTAAAGATACGCAGTATTTT. V is TRBV30 and J is TRBJ2-3, with 9 nucleotides matching TRBD1. The CDR3 has 14 amino acids. Per germline, CDR1 GTSNPN and CDR2 SVGIG (reference sequence). V shed 0 bases and J 5 bases; nucleotides not matched to a gene: 3.

This chain joins TRBV5-1 and TRBJ2-2, with 10 bases that match TRBD1. Germline trimming cut 7 bases from V and 0 bases from J; bases unmatched to any gene: 0. The V gene's germline CDR1 is SGHRS and CDR2 YFSETQ. This CDR3 comprises 14 residues. CDR3 nucleotide sequence: TGCGCCAGCGGACAGGGGGCGAACACCGGGGAGCTGTTTTTT. Its translation is CASGQGANTGELFF.

V and J are TRBV28 and TRBJ1-5, with a weak D call TRBD1 (5 bases). The CDR3 totals 15 residues. Germline V CDR1 and CDR2: MDHEN, SYDVKM. V was cut by 6 bases and J by 0 bases, with 12 bases left in between. CDR3 nucleotides: TGTGCCAGCAGGGATGGGGGGTTTAGCAATCAGCCCCAGCATTTT. The encoded protein is CASRDGGFSNQPQHF.

This chain connects TRBV28 to TRBJ1-1, with 8 bases fitting TRBD1. CDR3 length equals 11 residues. The ends lost 8 bases at V and 10 bases at J; junction bases unmatched: 6. From germline, CDR1 is MDHEN and CDR2 SYDVKM. CDR3 DNA: TGTGCCAGCCAGGGGGCGTTTAGAGCTTTCTTT. It encodes CASQGAFRAFF.

The V and J genes are TRBV28 and TRBJ1-6; 7 nucleotides line up with TRBD1. Germline V gives CDR1 MDHEN, CDR2 SYDVKM. CDR3 length: 15 residues. J lost 2 bases, V lost 6 bases, and 4 bases had no gene match. For the CDR3, the DNA is TGTGCCAGCAGCCGGGACAGCCCCTATAATTCACCCCTCCACTTT. Residues: CASSRDSPYNSPLHF. The full variable domain, completed using reference TRBV28 and TRBJ1-6, is DVKVTQSSRYLVKRTGEKVFLECVQDMDHENMFWYRQDPGLGLRLIYFSYDVKMKEKGDIPEGYSVSREKKERFSLILESASTNQTSMYLCASSRDSPYNSPLHFGNGTRLTVT.

The genes are TRBV5-1 and TRBJ2-3, with D perhaps assigned TRBD1 or TRBD2 (5 bases each). The germline V gene has CDR1 SGHRS and CDR2 YFSETQ. There are 15 residues in the CDR3. Deletions cut 2 bases from V and 1 base from J, with 11 bases between. The CDR3 bases are TGCGCCAGCAGCTTAGGGACCCCCGGCACAGATACGCAGTATTTT. This sequence encodes CASSLGTPGTDTQYF.

The chain employs TRBV7-9 and TRBJ2-5; the match to TRBD1 covers 8 bases. V was pared by 0 bases and J by 5 bases, with 8 bases of the junction left unmatched. The CDR3 totals 16 residues. Germline CDR1 is SEHNR and CDR2 is FQNEAQ (reference sequence). CDR3 region: CASSLAQGAGGETQYF. CDR3 nucleotides: TGTGCCAGCAGCTTAGCTCAGGGGGCTGGAGGGGAGACCCAGTACTTC.

This sequence joins TRBV28 and TRBJ2-3; D gene unclear. The CDR3 contains 13 residues. In germline, CDR1 is MDHEN, CDR2 SYDVKM. The V gene lost 5 bases and the J gene lost 3 bases, with 9 bases spanning the gap. The CDR3: CASSPGNTDTQYF. The CDR3 region has the DNA TGTGCCAGCAGTCCCGGCAATACAGATACGCAGTATTTT.

The V gene is TRBV28, the J gene TRBJ1-5; D perhaps matches TRBD1 (5 bases). Per the germline V gene, CDR1 is MDHEN and CDR2 is SYDVKM. The germline V and J ends were trimmed by 4 bases and 5 bases, with 18 bases remaining between them. This CDR3 has 16 residues. CDR3 sequence: CASSSWSRGDHQPQHF. CDR3 in DNA: TGTGCCAGCAGTTCCTGGTCTAGGGGAGATCATCAGCCCCAGCATTTT.

This clone has only one observation. The CDR3 DNA sequence: TGTGCCAGCAGTGAAAGGGACGGGGGGGGTGAAAAACTGTTTTTT. Protein: CASSERDGGGEKLFF. The chain recombines TRBV6-1 with TRBJ1-4, with TRBD1 as a possible D gene (5 bases). Between the trimmed V and J ends, which lost 2 bases and 7 bases, there was a span of 14 bases. Germline V CDR1 and CDR2: MNHNS, SASEGT. The CDR3 loop spans 15 amino acids.

The chain uses TRBV6-1 and TRBJ1-1; D not resolved. CDR1 MNHNS and CDR2 SASEGT come from the germline V gene. CDR3 length: 13 residues. Trimming removed 3 bases at V and 1 base at J, with 6 bases between. The CDR3, as DNA: TGTGCCAGCAGTGAGGTGTGGAACACTGAAGCTTTCTTT. It translates to CASSEVWNTEAFF.